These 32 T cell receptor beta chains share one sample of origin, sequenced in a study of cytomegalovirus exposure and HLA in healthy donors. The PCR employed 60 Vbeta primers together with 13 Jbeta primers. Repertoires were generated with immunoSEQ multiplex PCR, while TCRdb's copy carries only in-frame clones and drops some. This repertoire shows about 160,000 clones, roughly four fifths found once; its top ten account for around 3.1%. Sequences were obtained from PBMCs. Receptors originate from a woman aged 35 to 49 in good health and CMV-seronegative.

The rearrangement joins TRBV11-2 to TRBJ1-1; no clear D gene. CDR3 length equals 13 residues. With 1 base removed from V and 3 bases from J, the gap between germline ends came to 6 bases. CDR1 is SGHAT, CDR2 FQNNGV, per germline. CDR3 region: CASSLGGDTEAFF. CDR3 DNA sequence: TGTGCCAGCAGCTTAGGAGGCGACACTGAAGCTTTCTTT.

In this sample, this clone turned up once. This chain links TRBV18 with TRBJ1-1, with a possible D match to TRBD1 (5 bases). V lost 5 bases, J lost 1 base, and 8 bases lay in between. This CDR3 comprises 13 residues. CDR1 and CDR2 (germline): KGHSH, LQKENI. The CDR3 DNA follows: TGTGCCAGCTCAGCCCAGGGGAACACTGAAGCTTTCTTT. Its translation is CASSAQGNTEAFF.

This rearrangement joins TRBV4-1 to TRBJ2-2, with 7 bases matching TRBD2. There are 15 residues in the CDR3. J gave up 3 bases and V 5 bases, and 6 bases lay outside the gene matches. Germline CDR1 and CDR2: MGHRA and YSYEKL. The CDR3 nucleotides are TGCGCCAGCAGCAGACTAGCTGGGGACACCGGGGAGCTGTTTTTT. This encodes CASSRLAGDTGELFF.

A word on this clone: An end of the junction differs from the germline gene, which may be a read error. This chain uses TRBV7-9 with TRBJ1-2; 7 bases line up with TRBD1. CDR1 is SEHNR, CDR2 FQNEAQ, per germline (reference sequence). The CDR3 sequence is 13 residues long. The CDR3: CSSSYTGVYGYTF. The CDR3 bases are TGTTCCAGCAGCTATACAGGGGTCTATGGCTACACCTTC.

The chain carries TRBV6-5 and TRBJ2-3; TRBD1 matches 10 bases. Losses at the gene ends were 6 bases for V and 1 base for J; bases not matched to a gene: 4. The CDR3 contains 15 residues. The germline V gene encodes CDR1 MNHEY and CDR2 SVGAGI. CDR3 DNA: TGTGCCAGCAGAAAGACAGGGGGCGGCACAGATACGCAGTATTTT. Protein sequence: CASRKTGGGTDTQYF.

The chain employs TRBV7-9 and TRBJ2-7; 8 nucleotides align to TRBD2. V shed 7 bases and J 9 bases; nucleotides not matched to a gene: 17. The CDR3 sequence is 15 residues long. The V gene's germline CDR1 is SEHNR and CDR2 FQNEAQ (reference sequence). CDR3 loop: CASMSSGAGRGGQYF. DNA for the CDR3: TGTGCCAGCATGTCCAGCGGGGCCGGTCGGGGGGGGCAGTACTTC.

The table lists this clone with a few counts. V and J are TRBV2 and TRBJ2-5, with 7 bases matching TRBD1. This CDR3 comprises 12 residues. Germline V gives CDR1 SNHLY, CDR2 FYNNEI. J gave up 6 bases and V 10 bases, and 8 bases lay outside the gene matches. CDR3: CANRDRDQTQYF. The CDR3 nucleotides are TGTGCCAACCGAGACAGGGATCAGACCCAGTACTTC.

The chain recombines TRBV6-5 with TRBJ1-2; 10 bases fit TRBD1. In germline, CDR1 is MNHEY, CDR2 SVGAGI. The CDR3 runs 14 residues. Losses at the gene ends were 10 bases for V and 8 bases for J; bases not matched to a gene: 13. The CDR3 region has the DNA TGTGCCACCGCGAATGACAGGGGGCGGGGAGGCTACACCTTC. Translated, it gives CATANDRGRGGYTF.

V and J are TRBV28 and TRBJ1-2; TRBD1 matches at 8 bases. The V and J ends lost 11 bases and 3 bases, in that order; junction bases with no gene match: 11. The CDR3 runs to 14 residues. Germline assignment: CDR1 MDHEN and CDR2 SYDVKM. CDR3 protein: CASAYPGQDYGYTF. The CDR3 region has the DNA TGTGCCTCCGCGTACCCGGGACAGGACTATGGCTACACCTTC.

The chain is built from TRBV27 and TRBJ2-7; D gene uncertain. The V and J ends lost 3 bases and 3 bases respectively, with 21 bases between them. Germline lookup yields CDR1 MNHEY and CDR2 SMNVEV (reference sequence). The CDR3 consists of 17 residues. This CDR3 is CASSFVGGLLSGYEQYF. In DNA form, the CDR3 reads TGTGCCAGCAGTTTCGTCGGCGGTCTCCTTTCGGGCTACGAGCAGTACTTC.

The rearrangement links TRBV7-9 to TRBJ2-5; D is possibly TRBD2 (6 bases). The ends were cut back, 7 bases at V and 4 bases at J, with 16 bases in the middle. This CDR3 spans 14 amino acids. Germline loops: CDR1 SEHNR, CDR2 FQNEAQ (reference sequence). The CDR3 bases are TGTGCCAGCAACCTAGCCGGGAGATCAGAGACCCAGTACTTC. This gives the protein CASNLAGRSETQYF.

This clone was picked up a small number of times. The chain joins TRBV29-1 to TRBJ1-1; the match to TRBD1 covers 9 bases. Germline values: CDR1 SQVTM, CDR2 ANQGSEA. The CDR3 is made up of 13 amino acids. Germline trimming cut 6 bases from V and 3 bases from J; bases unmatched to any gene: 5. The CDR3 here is CSVRDRVYTEAFF. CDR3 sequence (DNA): TGCAGCGTGCGGGACAGGGTATACACTGAAGCTTTCTTT.

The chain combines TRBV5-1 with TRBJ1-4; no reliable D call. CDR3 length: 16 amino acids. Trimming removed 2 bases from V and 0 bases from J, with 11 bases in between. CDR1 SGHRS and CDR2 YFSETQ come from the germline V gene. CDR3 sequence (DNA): TGCGCCAGCAGCTTTGAAGCGGTTGCAACTAATGAAAAACTGTTTTTT. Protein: CASSFEAVATNEKLFF.

DNA of the CDR3: TGTGCCAGCAGGACAGGGTATGCCGGGGAGCTGTTTTTT. It is translated as CASRTGYAGELFF. The V and J genes are TRBV6-1 and TRBJ2-2, with TRBD1 matching over 7 bases. In germline, CDR1 is MNHNS, CDR2 SASEGT. V lost 6 bases to trimming and J lost 6 bases; unmatched junction nucleotides: 4. The CDR3 runs 13 residues.

CDR3 sequence: CASSSTPGNEQFF. CDR3 nucleotide sequence: TGCGCCAGCAGCTCTACTCCCGGGAATGAGCAGTTCTTC. The V and J genes are TRBV5-1 and TRBJ2-1, with D uncertain. V was pared by 3 bases and J by 7 bases, with 11 bases between. Germline V lookup: CDR1 SGHRS, CDR2 YFSETQ. The CDR3 is 13 residues long.

As DNA, the CDR3 is TGTGCCAGTAGCCGGGACAGGGCAGGGAATCAGCCCCAGCATTTT. Translating it yields CASSRDRAGNQPQHF. The rearrangement links TRBV19 to TRBJ1-5; 9 bases fit TRBD1. Germline loops: CDR1 LNHDA, CDR2 SQIVND (reference sequence). After removal of 6 bases from V and 4 bases from J, the junction contained 7 bases not matched to a gene. The CDR3 loop spans 15 amino acids.

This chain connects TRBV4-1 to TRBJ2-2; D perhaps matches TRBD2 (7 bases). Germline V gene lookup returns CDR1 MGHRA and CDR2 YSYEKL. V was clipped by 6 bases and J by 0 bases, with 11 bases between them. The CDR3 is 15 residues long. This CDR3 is CASRKGGPNTGELFF. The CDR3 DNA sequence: TGCGCCAGCAGGAAGGGGGGGCCGAACACCGGGGAGCTGTTTTTT.

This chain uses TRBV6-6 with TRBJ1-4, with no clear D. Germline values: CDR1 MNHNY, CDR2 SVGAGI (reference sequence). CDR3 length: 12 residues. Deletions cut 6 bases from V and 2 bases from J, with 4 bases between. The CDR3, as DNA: TGTGCCAGCAGACTGACTAATGAAAAACTGTTTTTT. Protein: CASRLTNEKLFF.

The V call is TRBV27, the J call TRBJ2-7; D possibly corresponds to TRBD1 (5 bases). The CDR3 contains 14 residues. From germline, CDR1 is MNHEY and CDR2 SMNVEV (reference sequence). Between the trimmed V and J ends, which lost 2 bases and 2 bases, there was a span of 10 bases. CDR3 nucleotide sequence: TGTGCCAGCAGTTTACGGACAAATCCCTACGAGCAGTACTTC. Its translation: CASSLRTNPYEQYF.

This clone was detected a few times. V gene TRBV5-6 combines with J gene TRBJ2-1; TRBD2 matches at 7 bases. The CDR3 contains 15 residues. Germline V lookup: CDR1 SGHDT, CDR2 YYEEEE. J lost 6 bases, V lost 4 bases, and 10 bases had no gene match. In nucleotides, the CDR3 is TGTGCCAGCAGCACTCCCCCCCGGGGGGTCAATGAGCAGTTCTTC. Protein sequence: CASSTPPRGVNEQFF.

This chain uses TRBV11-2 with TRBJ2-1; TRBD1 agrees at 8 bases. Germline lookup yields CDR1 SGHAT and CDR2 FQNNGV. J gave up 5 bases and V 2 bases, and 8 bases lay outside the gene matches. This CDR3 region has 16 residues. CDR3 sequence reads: CASSLYGTGLNNEQFF. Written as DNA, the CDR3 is TGTGCCAGCAGCTTATATGGGACAGGACTTAACAATGAGCAGTTCTTC.

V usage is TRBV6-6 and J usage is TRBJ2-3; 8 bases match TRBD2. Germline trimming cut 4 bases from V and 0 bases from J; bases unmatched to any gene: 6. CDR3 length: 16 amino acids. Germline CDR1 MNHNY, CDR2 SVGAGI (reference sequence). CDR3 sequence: CASSFGLAGSTDTQYF. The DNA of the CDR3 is TGTGCCAGCAGTTTCGGGCTAGCGGGTAGCACAGATACGCAGTATTTT.

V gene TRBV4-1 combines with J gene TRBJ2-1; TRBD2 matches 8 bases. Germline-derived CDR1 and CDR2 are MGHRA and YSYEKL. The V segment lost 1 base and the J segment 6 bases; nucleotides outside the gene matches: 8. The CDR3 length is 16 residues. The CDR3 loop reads CASSQVILAGPNEQFF. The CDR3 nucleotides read TGCGCCAGCAGCCAAGTGATTTTAGCGGGGCCCAATGAGCAGTTCTTC.

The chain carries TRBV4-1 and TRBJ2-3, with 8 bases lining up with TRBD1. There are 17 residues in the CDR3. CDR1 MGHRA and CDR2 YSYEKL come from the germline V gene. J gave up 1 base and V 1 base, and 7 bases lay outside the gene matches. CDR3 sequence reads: CASSQGGAGGGTDTQYF. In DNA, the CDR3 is TGCGCCAGCAGCCAAGGGGGGGCAGGGGGCGGCACAGATACGCAGTATTTT.

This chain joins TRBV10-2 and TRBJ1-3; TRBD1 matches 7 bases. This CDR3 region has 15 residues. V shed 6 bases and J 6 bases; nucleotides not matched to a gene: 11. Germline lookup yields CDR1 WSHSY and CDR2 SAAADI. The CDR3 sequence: CASRAGGGDENTIYF. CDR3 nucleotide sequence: TGCGCCAGCAGGGCAGGGGGTGGTGATGAAAACACCATATATTTT.

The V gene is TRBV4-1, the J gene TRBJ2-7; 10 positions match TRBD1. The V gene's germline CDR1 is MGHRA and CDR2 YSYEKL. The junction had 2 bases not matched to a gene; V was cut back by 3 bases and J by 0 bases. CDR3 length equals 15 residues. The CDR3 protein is CASSQGQGPSYEQYF. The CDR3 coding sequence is TGCGCCAGCAGCCAGGGACAGGGGCCCTCCTACGAGCAGTACTTC.

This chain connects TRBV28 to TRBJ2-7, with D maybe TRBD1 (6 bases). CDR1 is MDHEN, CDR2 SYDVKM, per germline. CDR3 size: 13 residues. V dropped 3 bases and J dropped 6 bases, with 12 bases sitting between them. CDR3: CASSLTGSGEQYF. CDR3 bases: TGTGCCAGCAGTTTGACAGGATCTGGCGAGCAGTACTTC.

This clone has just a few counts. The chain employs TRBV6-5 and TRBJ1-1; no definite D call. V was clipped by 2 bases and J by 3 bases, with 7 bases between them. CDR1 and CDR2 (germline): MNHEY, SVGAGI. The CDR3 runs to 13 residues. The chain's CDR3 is CASSYLGDTEAFF. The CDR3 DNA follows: TGTGCCAGCAGTTACCTCGGAGACACTGAAGCTTTCTTT.

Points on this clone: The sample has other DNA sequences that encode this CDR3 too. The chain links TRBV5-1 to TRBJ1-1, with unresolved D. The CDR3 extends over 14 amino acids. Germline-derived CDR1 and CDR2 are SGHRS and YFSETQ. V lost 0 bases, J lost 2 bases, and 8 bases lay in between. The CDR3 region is CASSLGGGNTEAFF. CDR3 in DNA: TGCGCCAGCAGCTTGGGAGGTGGAAACACTGAAGCTTTCTTT.

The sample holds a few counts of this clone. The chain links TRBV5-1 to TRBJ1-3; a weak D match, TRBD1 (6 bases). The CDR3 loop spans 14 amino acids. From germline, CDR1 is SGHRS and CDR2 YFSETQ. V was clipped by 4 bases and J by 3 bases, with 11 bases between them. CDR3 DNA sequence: TGCGCCAGCAGCCCGACAGGCGGTGGAAACACCATATATTTT. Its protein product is CASSPTGGGNTIYF.

CDR3 sequence: CASSRGTGSYEQYF. DNA for the CDR3: TGTGCCAGTAGTCGAGGAACAGGAAGCTACGAGCAGTACTTC. The chain recombines TRBV19 with TRBJ2-7; TRBD1 is a possible D gene (5 bases). Germline CDR1 is LNHDA and CDR2 is SQIVND (reference sequence). The CDR3 sequence is 14 residues long. V was trimmed by 5 bases and J by 3 bases, leaving 14 bases between them.

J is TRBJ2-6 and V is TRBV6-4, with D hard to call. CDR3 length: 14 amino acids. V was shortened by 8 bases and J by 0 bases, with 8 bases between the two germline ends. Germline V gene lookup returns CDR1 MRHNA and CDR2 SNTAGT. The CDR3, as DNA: TGTGCCAGCTCCCAGTCCTCTGGGGCCAACGTCCTGACTTTC. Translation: CASSQSSGANVLTF.